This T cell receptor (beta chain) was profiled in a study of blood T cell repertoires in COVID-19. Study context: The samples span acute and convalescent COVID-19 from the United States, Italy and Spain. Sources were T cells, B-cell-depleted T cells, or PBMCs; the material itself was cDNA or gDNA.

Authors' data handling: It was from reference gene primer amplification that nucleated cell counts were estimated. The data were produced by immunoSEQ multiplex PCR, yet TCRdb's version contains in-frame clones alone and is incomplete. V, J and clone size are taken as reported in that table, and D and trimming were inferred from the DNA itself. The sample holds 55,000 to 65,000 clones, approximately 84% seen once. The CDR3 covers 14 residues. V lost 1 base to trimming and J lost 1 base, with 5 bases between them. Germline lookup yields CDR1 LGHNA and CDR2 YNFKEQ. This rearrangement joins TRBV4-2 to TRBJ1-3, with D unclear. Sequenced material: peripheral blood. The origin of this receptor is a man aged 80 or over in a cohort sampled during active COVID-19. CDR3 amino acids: CASSQARSGNTIYF. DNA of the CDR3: TGTGCCAGCAGCCAAGCCAGATCTGGAAACACCATATATTTT.